Listed below are T cell receptor beta chains from one sample, sequenced in a study of blood T cell repertoires in COVID-19. Measured with immunoSEQ multiplex PCR; TCRdb has only the in-frame clones, and not every one. The sample gives about 46,000 clones, 75% to 90% of which show up once; around 1.2% is in the top ten. The sequenced material came from peripheral blood. These receptors came from a man between 60 and 75 years old with acute or convalescent COVID-19. Each CDR3 is given with its conserved first and last residue. D genes are given only for firm matches. Size tells how often a clone was seen (once, few, many) or the class of an expanded clone, and some rows leave it out.

>TRBV5-1|NA|TRBJ1-4|TRBD1
TGCGCCAGCAGCTTGGCTCAGGGGGTTAATGAAAAACTGTTTTTT
CASSLAQGVNEKLFF
>TRBV27|NA|TRBJ1-2|NA
TGTGCCAGCAGTTCCGCGGGGGGGGTTAGGGGCTATGGCTACACCTTC
CASSSAGGVRGYGYTF
>TRBV7-9|medium-sized|TRBJ2-1|NA
TGTGCCAGCAGCTCAAAGTTATTGGGACTCCCTAAGTCCAATGAGCAGTTCTTC
CASSSKLLGLPKSNEQFF
>TRBV7-2|once|TRBJ2-1|NA
TGTGCCAGCAGCTTACAACGCAGTAACAATGAGCAGTTCTTC
CASSLQRSNNEQFF
>TRBV2|NA|TRBJ2-1|TRBD2
TGTGCCAGCAGAAAGAGCGGGAGCTCCTACAATGAGCAGTTCTTC
CASRKSGSSYNEQFF
>TRBV19|NA|TRBJ2-3|NA
TGTGCCAGTAGTATAGGGGGCGCCCAGGATACGCAGTATTTT
CASSIGGAQDTQYF
>TRBV9|NA|TRBJ2-7|NA
TGTGCCAGCAGCCCGACAGCGCTCTCCTACGAGCAGTACTTC
CASSPTALSYEQYF
>TRBV10-3|NA|TRBJ1-2|NA
TGTGCCATCAGTGGGGGCAGGGGCTACACCTTC
CAISGGRGYTF
>TRBV9|NA|TRBJ2-7|TRBD2
TGTGCCAGCAGCGTAAGTGGGACTAGCTCCTACGAGCAGTACTTC
CASSVSGTSSYEQYF
>TRBV5-4|NA|TRBJ1-1|NA
TGTGCCAGCAGCTTGTTTCAGAACACTGAAGCTTTCTTT
CASSLFQNTEAFF
>TRBV4-1|few|TRBJ2-7|TRBD1
TGCGCCAGCAGCCAGACCCCTACACCGGGACAGGGAATCTACGAGCAGTACTTC
CASSQTPTPGQGIYEQYF
>TRBV10-3|NA|TRBJ1-4|TRBD1
TGTGCCATCAGTGAGAGGGGGCCATTCGAAAAACTGTTTTTT
CAISERGPFEKLFF
>TRBV4-2|NA|TRBJ1-5|NA
TGTGCCAGCAGCCAAGGCGCAGGGTCTGGGAGCAATCAGCCCCAGCATTTT
CASSQGAGSGSNQPQHF
>TRBV6-5|NA|TRBJ1-6|NA
TGTGCCAGCAGTTATGCGCGGGTTTATAATTCACCCCTCCACTTT
CASSYARVYNSPLHF
>TRBV6-5|NA|TRBJ1-2|TRBD1
TGTGCCAGCAGTTCAGGGGGGTACTATGGCTACACCTTC
CASSSGGYYGYTF
>TRBV3-1/TRBV3-2|NA|TRBJ2-1|NA
TGTGCCAGCACTCGGGGTGGGGGGGCGTACAATGAGCAGTTCTTC
CASTRGGGAYNEQFF
>TRBV19|NA|TRBJ1-2|TRBD1
TGTGCCAGTAGTAGACCCGGGACAGCCCTTGGCTACACCTTC
CASSRPGTALGYTF
>TRBV12-3/TRBV12-4|NA|TRBJ1-1|NA
TGTGCCAGCAGCCTTAGTCGGACTGAAGCTTTCTTT
CASSLSRTEAFF
>TRBV7-7|NA|TRBJ2-3|TRBD2
TGTGCTAGCAGCCCTAGCGGAGCCAGCACAGATACGCAGTATTTT
CASSPSGASTDTQYF